One sample yielded the 4 T cell receptor beta chains listed below, sequenced in a study of blood T cell repertoires in COVID-19 (dated by TCRdb to about 2020). Library preparation used the immunoSEQ multiplex PCR assay. Entries here come from immuneACCESS through TCRdb and include only in-frame sequences with V and J called. Some clones fail to appear in such tables; in the studies checked, an unresolved V gene covers under half of the shortfall, and the cause of the remainder is unknown. The sample profile shows tens of thousands of clones; around 89% of them were found once. 6% to 7.5% of the sample rests with the top ten. The sequenced material came from peripheral blood. These receptor sequences come from a woman aged 80 or over with acute or convalescent COVID-19.

The genes are TRBV2 and TRBJ2-2; 7 bases are shared with TRBD2. The junction had 7 bases not matched to a gene; V was cut back by 5 bases and J by 7 bases. Per germline, CDR1 SNHLY and CDR2 FYNNEI. The CDR3 runs to 14 residues. The DNA for the CDR3 is TGTGCCAGCAGTACCCCTTCGGGGGGCGGGGAGCTGTTTTTT. Protein sequence: CASSTPSGGGELFF.

V and J are TRBV7-9 and TRBJ1-2; 10 bases are shared with TRBD1. The CDR3 contains 14 residues. In germline, CDR1 is SEHNR, CDR2 FQNEAQ (reference sequence). Trimming took 0 bases from V and 6 from J; bases not matched to a gene: 1. The DNA of the CDR3 is TGTGCCAGCAGCTTAGCCGGGACAGGGGATGGCTACACCTTC. Translation: CASSLAGTGDGYTF.

The chain carries TRBV7-9 and TRBJ2-7; D unclear. The V end lost 2 bases, the J end lost 5 bases, and 7 bases lay between the germline ends. From germline, CDR1 is SEHNR and CDR2 FQNEAQ (reference sequence). CDR3 size: 12 residues. The CDR3 here is CASSLSGDEQYF. The CDR3 DNA reads TGTGCCAGCAGCTTATCCGGAGACGAGCAGTACTTC. The whole variable domain, remainder taken from reference TRBV7-9 and TRBJ2-7, is DTGVSQNPRHKITKRGQNVTFRCDPISEHNRLYWYRQTLGQGPEFLTYFQNEAQLEKSRLLSDRFSAERPKGSFSTLEIQRTEQGDSAMYLCASSLSGDEQYFGPGTRLTVT.

V is TRBV11-1 and J is TRBJ2-2; unclear D gene. The V end lost 7 bases, the J end lost 1 base, and 4 bases lay between the germline ends. The CDR3 is 12 residues long. Germline CDR1 is SGHAT and CDR2 is FQDESV (reference sequence). CDR3 nucleotide sequence: TGTGCCAGCACCCTGAACACCGGGGAGCTGTTTTTT. Residues: CASTLNTGELFF.